The present TCR beta chain was sequenced within a study of cytomegalovirus exposure and HLA in healthy donors (TCRdb year 2017). Background on the whole study: An earlier analysis of 587 of the donors reported about 260 Gb of sequence data and roughly 120 million unique TCR beta sequences obtained from 150 million to 200 million T cells. A later analysis re-examined previously published TCR beta repertoires from over 500 donors and added high-resolution HLA genotyping to investigate patterns of TCR occurrence. Every discovery cohort repertoire had been produced on one sequencing platform. Roughly 300 gigabases of sequencing data and 70 million to 100 million unique TCR sequences were included in an early release covering about 700 HLA-typed donors. A later genetic analysis used genome-wide SNP genotypes for about three fifths of the 666 donors, treating that subset as a discovery cohort. Rather than drawing on any new phenotypic data, the later analysis identified candidate immune exposures from TCR beta sequences and the way those sequences occurred across donors. The study aimed to test whether signatures of past pathogen exposure could be identified by cataloging public T cell receptors. Along with the approximately 700-subject first cohort, a separate validation cohort of more than 90 different subjects was used. The genetic ancestry cluster associated with self-reported Caucasian donors included 81% of the roughly 400 genotyped donors. The study used immunosequencing to profile the T cell repertoires of several hundred subjects and linked those repertoires to cytomegalovirus serostatus. Class I and class II HLA loci were covered by the typing at four-digit resolution. A few DR-DQ haplotypes were handled as single units for association and clustering because linkage in the cohort was strong. High-throughput TCR immunosequencing, statistical association of individual TCRs with disease status, and machine learning were combined to predict cytomegalovirus infection status. An earlier analysis of 500 to 650 of the donors applied high-throughput TCR beta sequencing to assess whether each TCR beta V gene segment acted as functional or pseudogenic. Typing coverage differed by locus: A, B, C, DRB1 and DQB1 were typed in about 620-630 donors, DQA1 in 500 to 550, DPA1 in some 570, and DPB1 in 472. Alongside the repertoire data, information on donor age, sex, ethnicity and CMV serostatus was compiled. Among 300 to 500 genotyped donors of the cohort, an average of about 220,000 unique TCR beta nucleotide sequences was sequenced per donor, of which roughly 17% were non-productive.

The cohort was made up of 666 healthy bone marrow donors. Cohort members were all nominally healthy when sampled, although unrecorded immune exposures were likely present. The donor was CMV seronegative and was included in the group of under 450 seronegative cohort members. Each donor provided a peripheral blood sample, and peripheral blood mononuclear cells were used for TCR beta sequencing. The Qiagen DNeasy Blood Extraction Kit was used to extract genomic DNA from the blood cell samples. The library was generated by the immunoSEQ multiplex PCR assay. The multiplex PCR relied on a mix of 60 forward primers for TCR Vbeta segments and 13 reverse primers for TCR Jbeta segments. A multiplex PCR assay on genomic DNA amplified the CDR3 region of rearranged TCR beta genes. On the Illumina HiSeq System, the amplified TCR beta libraries were sequenced as 87-base-pair reads. The source study handled its data this way. In a later analysis, about 80 million unique TCR beta chains were counted across the roughly 610 repertoires, and some 10 million of these chains were shared by at least two donors. Raw reads were error-corrected and collapsed into unique sequences with a nearest-neighbor algorithm that merged closely related sequences to remove PCR and sequencing errors. CDR3 sequences were aligned to IMGT reference sequences to assign V, D and J gene segments. For a sequence to be retained, a match of at least six nucleotides was required to both a V gene segment and a J gene segment. A rearrangement counted as productive if the CDR3 had no stop codons and remained in frame with V and J, and every other rearrangement counted as non-productive. CDR3 was defined according to IMGT convention as the region running from the second conserved V-encoded cysteine to the conserved J-encoded phenylalanine. The earlier analysis of roughly 590 of the donors excluded any sequence lacking an unambiguous match to a single V gene segment. An earlier analysis of approximately 590 of the donors called V segments functional above 56.7% productive rearrangements and segregating when the between-donor standard deviation exceeded 5%. A statistical classification framework was developed to diagnose cytomegalovirus status using the catalog of TCR beta chain sequences. V and J gene assignment, in a later analysis, came from comparing TCR nucleotide sequences with IMGT/GENE-DB human TR gene sequences. The TCRdist pipeline was used in a later analysis to assign CDR3 sequences and most-parsimonious VDJ recombination scenarios. In a later analysis, each TCR beta chain was defined by its CDR3 amino acid sequence together with its V-gene family, and reads lacking a unique V-gene family were excluded. In a later analysis, 550 to 650 highly shared, low-generation-probability nucleotide sequences were removed to address suspected cross-contamination and a sequencing artifact. A later analysis calculated a clonal expansion index for each public chain from normalized within-repertoire ranks of inferred template counts. Generation probabilities in a later analysis came from a VDJ recombination model fitted to out-of-frame rearrangements, and those results were checked against IGoR. Hypergeometric tests were used in a later analysis to score TCR-TCR, TCR-HLA and TCR-CMV co-occurrence, with a repertoire-size bias correction applied to the TCR pairs. To estimate false discovery rates, a later analysis permuted the HLA or CMV assignments 20 times. In a later analysis, co-occurring TCRs were grouped using DBSCAN, with TCRdist sequence similarity added in when clustering inside HLA-allele-positive subsets. For co-occurrence clustering, repertoires with fewer than 30,000 or more than 120,000 public chains were excluded, along with four or five repertoires with anomalous nucleotide sharing. Held by TCRdb, this immuneACCESS table contains in-frame sequences only and omits some clones. Under half of the omission traces to an unresolved V gene where checked; the cause of the rest is unknown. That table furnishes V, J and clone size, whereas the DNA furnished D and trimming. The sample has 110,000 or so clones on record, around 80% of them singletons. Approximately 6.1% of the sample is held by the ten biggest clonotypes.

To note about this clone: What this receptor recognizes is not known. The input lacks base qualities; no much larger clone sits a single base away.

Between the V and J ends, shortened by 0 bases and 0 bases respectively, the junction contains 9 bases. Per the germline V gene, LGHNA is the CDR1 and YSLEER is the CDR2. The CDR3 runs 15 residues from the cysteine to the phenylalanine. Only the CDR3 region is kept as DNA, spanning 45 bases read in frame from base 1. Study-wide conclusions, independent of this receptor: In this cohort, only TCR beta chains were sequenced, and detectable features were limited by the absence of alpha or paired-chain data. Roughly uniform sequencing depth across donors was assumed in presence/absence analyses, although this assumption may not hold. V-gene and J-gene trimming of TCR beta chains was associated with a missense DCLRE1C variant in a later genetic analysis, and the association was replicated in an independent cohort. Linkage disequilibrium might explain the correlated functional status among segregating V segments, but an unknown experimental factor could not be excluded. In a later analysis, most CMV-associated TCR beta chains were found to appear HLA-restricted, with HLA associations seemingly driven largely by CMV exposure. In a later genetic analysis, fewer N-insertions in productive TCRs were reported among donors in an Asian-associated ancestry cluster than the roughly 640-donor mean. The authors suggested that the approach could potentially be generalized to other disease states and immunological phenotypes. Because some donors lacked HLA typing at each locus, the association tests relied only on the typed subset. Over 15 rarely observed V segments, including chromosome 9 orphons, were excluded from the earlier analysis of a few hundred of the donors because counts were too low. In an earlier analysis of 450 to 750 of the donors, most TCR beta V segments appeared in productive rearrangements about 87% or about 30% of the time, broadly matching IMGT annotations. CMV serostatus was the only immune exposure information available for the cohort. A further reported finding was that TCR beta sequences accurately predicted the HLA-A and HLA-B alleles for most subjects in the first cohort. According to a later analysis, parvovirus B19, influenza, CMV and Epstein-Barr virus appeared linked to several top co-occurrence clusters. Most TCR sequences were seen in very few donors, while some public TCRs were found in many individuals. In the study, approximately 150 TCR beta chains were listed as associated with cytomegalovirus. According to a later analysis, TCR association rates differed among HLA loci, with DRB1 alleles showing the most associated TCRs and HLA-C alleles showing the fewest. The classifier was reported to diagnose cytomegalovirus status with high specificity and sensitivity in both the original cohort and the validation cohort. When HLA alleles, especially DR and DQ, strongly co-occurred, attributing TCR associations to individual alleles was difficult. The 87-base-pair reads could not distinguish some IMGT-functional V segments, including TRBV6-2 and TRBV6-3, so those segments were excluded. In vitro tests confirmed that a few of the cytomegalovirus-associated TCR beta chains recognize cytomegalovirus antigens. In a later analysis, HLA-associated TCR beta chains showed more clonal expansion and lower generation probabilities than non-associated chains that were equally common. At a false discovery rate of 0.05, a later analysis linked 16,951 TCR beta sequences to specific HLA alleles. A group of highly shared sequence variants was considered likely to be a technical artifact of the sequencing pipeline.

Recombination connected TRBV4-3 to TRBJ2-7; a confident D gene designation cannot be given. Sequencing used PBMCs. This sequence was found in a man aged 18-30 years in good health and CMV-seronegative. CDR3 region: CASSQEEETSYEQYF. The sequenced DNA: TGCGCCAGCAGCCAAGAAGAGGAAACCTCCTACGAGCAGTACTTC.